This TCR beta chain appears in the sequencing data of a study of blood T cells in healthy people across ages (dated by TCRdb to the mid-2010s). Regarding the research as a whole: In model experiments, roughly one uniquely barcoded TCR beta cDNA molecule per two T cells was captured by template switching. Age-related changes in TCR beta repertoire diversity were measured in the study by deep sequencing normalized with unique cDNA molecular identifiers. Donors were grouped into four age groups: young (average 16 years), middle-aged (approximately 41), aged (around 66) and long-lived (82). To avoid experimental bias, donors of different ages were randomly spread across the sequencing lanes. For two donors (one aged 18 to 30 and one aged 80 or older), the study analyzed two additional independent replicas of 1 million unique cDNA reads from the same blood draw.

Library creation used 5' RACE. Sequencing was performed on an Illumina HiSeq 2500. A second about 7 to 11 cycle PCR used a sample-barcoded 5' primer and a J-beta primer mix. A unique molecular identifier was introduced onto each TCR beta cDNA molecule by a template-switch 5' adaptor carrying 12 random nucleotides. Each sample yielded at least 2.5 million CDR3-containing paired-end reads. First-strand cDNA synthesis was performed from all RNA using the Mint cDNA synthesis kit, with priming by a TRBC-specific oligonucleotide. All cDNA was treated with uracil-DNA glycosylase and then went through a first 18-cycle PCR with the universal primers M1SS and BC2_uni_R. As for the authors' bioinformatics: For normalization, 1 million high-quality reads, each with a distinct molecular identifier, were randomly selected from each sample. Instead of being binned into consensus sequences, reads with shared molecular identifiers were discarded. CDR3 identification, clonotype clustering and error correction used MiTCR with a Q25 quality threshold and the strictest error-elimination algorithm. A nonparametric unseen species model using Euler transformation provided a lower-bound estimate of total TCR beta diversity. TCRdb handled the public reads itself, with Q25 trimming in fastp and clone calling in MiXCR, and kept productive beta chains. Each CDR3 protein gets just one entry, which takes the most common genes and DNA from the rows behind it. What appears here as the V and J calls and clone size reflects TCRdb's work, not the paper's. Here the sample has about 970,000 distinct CDR3 sequences; about 51% occur a single time. The biggest ten clones account for roughly a fifth of the sample.

The donors were 40 or so Caucasian individuals from Russia, aged roughly 6 to 100 years, who were systemically healthy. Ten milliliters of peripheral blood were drawn from each donor into EDTA-treated Vacutainer tubes. Ficoll-Paque density-gradient centrifugation was used to isolate PBMCs, with at least 6.5 million per sample. Total RNA, at least 5 micrograms per sample, was extracted from PBMCs with Trizol reagent. The percentages of naive CD45RAhigh/CD27high T cells were determined by flow cytometry on a PBMC aliquot from every donor. CDR1 SGHTA and CDR2 FQGNSA were looked up in the germline V gene. Cut back by 2 bases and 5 bases, the V and J ends lie 15 bases apart. The CDR3 holds 15 amino acids from the cysteine to the phenylalanine. The sequence is cut down to CDR3 DNA, 45 bases in frame from base 1. Turning to this clonotype: The antigen it binds to is not known. No per-base quality is available; no much larger clone lies one base away.

What the authors observed across the whole study: There was a strong correlation between observed TCR beta diversity and the percentage of naive T cells measured by flow cytometry. As age increased, observed TCR beta diversity per million T cells dropped in a roughly linear way, and a significant reduction was already evident by age roughly 36. Since profiling was done on bulk unsorted PBMCs, naive and antigen-experienced compartments could not be conclusively compared. Compared with the aged group, more naive CD4+ T cells, fewer expanded clones and increased TCR diversity were shown by the long-lived group, suggesting age selection. Because donor CMV infection status was unknown, age-related changes in expanded clonotypes were potentially confounded. Estimates of total diversity based on one million sequenced T cells were considered lower bounds and underestimates.

This TCR was sampled from a woman aged 60 to 75 in good health. The sample comprised blood. The chain is made from TRBV7-2 and TRBJ2-5, with a weak D call of TRBD2 (6 bases match). Read as DNA, the sequence is TGTGCCAGCAGCTTATCGGGAGCGGAGATGGAGACCCAGTACTTC. Translated, this gives CASSLSGAEMETQYF.